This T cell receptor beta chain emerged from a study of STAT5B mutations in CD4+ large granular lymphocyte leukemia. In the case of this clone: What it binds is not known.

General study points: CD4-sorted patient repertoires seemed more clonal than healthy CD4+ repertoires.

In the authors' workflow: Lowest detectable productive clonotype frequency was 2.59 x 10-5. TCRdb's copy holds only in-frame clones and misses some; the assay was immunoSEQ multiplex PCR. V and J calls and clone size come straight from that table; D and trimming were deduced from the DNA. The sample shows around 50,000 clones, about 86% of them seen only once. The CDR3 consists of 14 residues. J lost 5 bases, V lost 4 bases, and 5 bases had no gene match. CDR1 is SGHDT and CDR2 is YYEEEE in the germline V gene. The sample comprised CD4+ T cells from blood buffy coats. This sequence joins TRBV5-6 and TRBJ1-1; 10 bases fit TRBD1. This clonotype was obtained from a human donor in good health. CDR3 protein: CASSQGQGWTEAFF. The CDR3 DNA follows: TGTGCCAGCAGCCAGGGACAGGGGTGGACTGAAGCTTTCTTT.